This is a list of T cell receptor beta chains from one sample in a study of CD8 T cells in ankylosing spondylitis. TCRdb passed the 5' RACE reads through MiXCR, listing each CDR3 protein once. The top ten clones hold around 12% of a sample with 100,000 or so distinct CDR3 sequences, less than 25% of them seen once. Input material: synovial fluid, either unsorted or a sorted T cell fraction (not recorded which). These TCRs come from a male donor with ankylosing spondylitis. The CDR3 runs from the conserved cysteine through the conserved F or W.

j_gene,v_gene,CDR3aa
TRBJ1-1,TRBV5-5,CASSGGVGTEAFF
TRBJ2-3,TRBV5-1,CASSAGSTDTQYF
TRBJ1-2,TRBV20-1,CSASPGTGNYGYTF
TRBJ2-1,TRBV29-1,CSVGRVLAGVSYNEQFF
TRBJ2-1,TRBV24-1,CATSVDAYNEQFF
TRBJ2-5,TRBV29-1,CSVDPWTAQETQYF
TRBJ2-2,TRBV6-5,CASSYPGDSGSRFGELFF
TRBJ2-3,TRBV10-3,CAIKIMTGGTYRTSTDTQYF
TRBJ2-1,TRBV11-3,CASRLTSGSPNEQFF
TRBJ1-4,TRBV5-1,CASSPQMTNEKLFF
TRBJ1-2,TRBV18,CASSPGQGANYGYTF
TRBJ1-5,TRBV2,CASTSYSNQPQHF
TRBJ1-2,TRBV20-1,CSALSEGYTF
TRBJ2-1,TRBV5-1,CASSLELAGENEQFF
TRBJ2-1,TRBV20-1,CSAILAGWDEQFF
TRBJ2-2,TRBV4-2,CASSQAALAGADTGELFF
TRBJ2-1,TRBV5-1,CASRLAIEQFF
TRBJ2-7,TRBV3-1,CASSQRYHEQYF
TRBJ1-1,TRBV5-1,CASSLGTGGYTEAFF
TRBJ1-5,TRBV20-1,CSASYAQPQHF
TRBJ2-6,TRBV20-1,CSAVGISGANVLTF
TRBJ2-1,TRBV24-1,CATRGAGGVIEQFF
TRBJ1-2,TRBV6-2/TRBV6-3,CASKRQGFYGYTF
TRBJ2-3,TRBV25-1,CASSESGGLSTDTQYF
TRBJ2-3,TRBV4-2,CASSQRKGSERQVDTQYF
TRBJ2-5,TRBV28,CASSLVGGAQETQYF
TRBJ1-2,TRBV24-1,CATSDFSGYTF
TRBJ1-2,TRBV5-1,CASSLLAGNGYTF
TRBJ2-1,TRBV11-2,CASSLQPGRATDEQFF
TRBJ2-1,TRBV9,CASSVGGIHNEQFF
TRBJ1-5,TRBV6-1,CASAAFQPQHF
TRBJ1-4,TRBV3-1,CASGSGVTGKKLFF
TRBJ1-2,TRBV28,CASSLSGGLGGYTF
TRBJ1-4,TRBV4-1,CASSRIRSLTTTNEKQFF
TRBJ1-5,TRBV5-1,CASSLGGGDQPQHF
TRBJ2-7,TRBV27,CASSSDGYYEQYF
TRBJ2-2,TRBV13,CASSLNPGGWPGELFF
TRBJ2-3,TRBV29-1,CSAWTNTAGDTQYF
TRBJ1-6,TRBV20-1,CSAPPGLNSYNSPLHF
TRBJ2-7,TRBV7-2,CASSFFRYEQYF
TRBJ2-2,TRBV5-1,CASSWSTVGELFF
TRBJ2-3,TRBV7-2,CASSFGLAGGLDTQYF
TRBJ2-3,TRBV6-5,CASSYSMLAADTQYF
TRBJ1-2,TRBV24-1,CASAGTGGVGYTF
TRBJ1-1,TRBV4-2,CASTGRQMNTEAFF
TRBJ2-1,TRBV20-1,CSARGLREQFF
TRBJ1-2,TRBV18,CASSPRDESYGYTF
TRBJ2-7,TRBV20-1,CSAPRDYEQYF
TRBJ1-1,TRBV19,CASSIPNKNTEAFF
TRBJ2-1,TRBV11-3,CASSFRGHDEQFF
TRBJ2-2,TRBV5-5,CASSANPTANTGELFF
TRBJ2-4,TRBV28,CASSTKKLAVAKNIQYF
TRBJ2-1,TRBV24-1,CATSDFQREGPGNEQFF
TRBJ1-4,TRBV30,CAWSAQTGVEKLFF
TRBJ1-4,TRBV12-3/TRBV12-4,CASSSDRGFTEKLFF